The source of this T cell receptor (beta chain) is a study of blood T cell repertoires in COVID-19. Study at large: The study drew acute and convalescent COVID-19 samples from the United States, Italy and Spain.

Profiled with immunoSEQ multiplex PCR; TCRdb holds only in-frame clones, not every one. The repertoire consists of 300,000 to 450,000 clones, with 85% to 90% occurring once and the leading ten covering roughly 0.99%. The CDR3 runs to 16 residues. V trimming: 0 bases; J trimming: 3 bases; junction bases outside the gene matches: 3. CDR1 SGDLS and CDR2 YYNGEE come from the germline V gene. Participant ages covered about 18 to 100 years across approximately 25 US areas. The genes are TRBV9 and TRBJ2-7; 13 nucleotides line up with TRBD2. The clonotype originates from a man younger than 35 who had recovered from COVID-19. Specimen: PBMCs or T cells enriched from blood (not recorded which). The CDR3 sequence: CASSVGGTSGNYEQYF. CDR3 bases: TGTGCCAGCAGCGTAGGAGGGACTAGCGGGAACTACGAGCAGTACTTC.